This record concerns one T cell receptor beta chain sequence. Original data processing: Estimates of nucleated cell counts were drawn from the amplification of reference gene primers. Assay used: immunoSEQ multiplex PCR; TCRdb lists only in-frame clones, some missing. The V and J calls and the clone size are those of that table, but D and trimming were determined from the DNA. The sample carries about 75,000 clones, around nine tenths recorded once. The CDR3 has 15 amino acids. Germline CDR1 is SGDLS and CDR2 is YYNGEE. The trim removed 4 bases at V and 10 bases at J, leaving 13 bases unmatched. This sample was included in a study of blood T cell repertoires in COVID-19. Looking at the study overall: COVID-19 samples collected from the United States, Italy and Spain covered acute and convalescent phases.

Sample: peripheral blood. The chain uses TRBV9 and TRBJ2-1; 8 positions agree with TRBD2. This sequence originates from a human donor in a cohort sampled during active COVID-19. The CDR3 protein is CASSFTTGTRGEQFF. The CDR3 coding sequence is TGTGCCAGCAGCTTTACTACCGGGACTAGAGGAGAGCAGTTCTTC.